The 3 T cell receptor beta chains below come from one sample, sequenced in a study of cytomegalovirus exposure and HLA in healthy donors (dated by TCRdb to the late 2010s). Libraries were prepared through the immunoSEQ multiplex PCR assay. The multiplex PCR relied on a mix of 60 forward primers for TCR Vbeta segments and 13 reverse primers for TCR Jbeta segments. TCRdb stores this immuneACCESS table with in-frame sequences only. Part of the clones is absent; in the studies checked, under half of the shortfall reflects unresolved V genes, and no reason is known for the rest. The sample yields 100,000 to 150,000 clones; 80% were counted once. Approximately 4% of the sample comes from the top ten. Sequencing was carried out using PBMCs. The receptors were sampled from a woman aged 40 to 50 in good health and CMV-seronegative.

The CDR3 DNA is TGTGCCAGCAGACCAACCTGGGACAGCGACTATGGCTACACCTTC. It specifies CASRPTWDSDYGYTF. The rearrangement uses TRBV7-9 and TRBJ1-2; 7 nucleotides agree with TRBD1. There are 15 residues in the CDR3. V lost 6 bases, J lost 3 bases, and 10 bases stayed unmatched. Germline CDR1 reads SEHNR; CDR2 reads FQNEAQ (reference sequence).

The genes are TRBV12-5 and TRBJ2-7, with 7 bases aligning to TRBD2. V shed 7 bases, J shed 6 bases, and the junction held 9 bases outside the gene matches. The CDR3 spans 13 residues. Germline V CDR1 and CDR2: LGHNT, FRNRAP. CDR3 residues: CASVLRGEGEQYF. The CDR3, as DNA: TGTGCTAGTGTCCTCCGGGGGGAAGGCGAGCAGTACTTC.

Note on this clone: Additional DNA sequences in this sample encode the identical CDR3. The chain has TRBV29-1 and TRBJ1-1; 8 nucleotides align to TRBD1. The trim removed 6 bases at V and 5 bases at J, leaving 8 bases unmatched. Germline loops: CDR1 SQVTM, CDR2 ANQGSEA. This CDR3 spans 13 amino acids. This chain's CDR3 is CSVGQATGTEAFF. Here the CDR3 DNA reads TGCAGCGTGGGACAGGCGACTGGGACTGAAGCTTTCTTT.